This TCR beta chain is drawn from a study of T cell repertoires in cytomegalovirus infection (dated by TCRdb to about 2019). With regard to the full study: Alongside well-studied HLA-B-restricted epitopes, the peptide stimulations were aimed at recently identified HLA-C-restricted CMV epitopes, whose presentation resists viral immunomodulation. Because public TCR beta signatures pointed to carriage of CMV infection together with the matching HLA type, the HLA type of each donor mattered for the analysis.

Data came from an Illumina HiSeq 1500. TCRdb ran its own pipeline on the public reads, namely fastp trimming at Q25 and MiXCR clone calling, and kept in-frame beta chains. Every CDR3 protein is listed once, alongside the most common genes and DNA of its rows. This sample lists 100,000 to 150,000 distinct CDR3 sequences; around 32% were detected once. Around 54% of the sample is in the top ten clones. General findings and caveats noted by the study authors: In both this cohort and an independent 352-donor cohort, the cumulative frequency of public TCR beta family members distinguished carriers of CMV infection plus the relevant HLA type. The ex vivo response was dominated by HLA-C-restricted CMV-specific TCR beta clonotypes, which also provided the single most frequent clonotype in two of eight donors.

Explained via the paper, the treatment or condition label denotes: in vitro stimulation with specific CMV peptide epitopes to enrich CMV-specific T cells. This clonotype was seen a few times. The specificity of this receptor is unknown. Base qualities are not recorded, but no much larger clone differs from it by a single base. The TCR originated in a human donor in good health (CMV status not recorded). Some clones in this sample may be carry-over from other donors' samples. The sample was CD8+ T cells from cultured PBMCs, taken from culture after CMV antigen stimulation.

The bases read TGTGCCAGCAGTCTTCCAAAAGGGGCTCCGACGTACAATGAGCAGTTCTTC. It is translated as CASSLPKGAPTYNEQFF. This chain is built from TRBV2 and TRBJ2-1; the D gene is perhaps TRBD1, on 5 matching bases. There are 17 amino acids in the CDR3, from cysteine to phenylalanine inclusive. Here the CDR3 DNA is all that survives: 51 bases in frame from base 1. Reading the germline V gene gives CDR1 SNHLY and CDR2 FYNNEI. V lost 5 bases and J lost 4 bases; the stretch between them is 21 bases long.